A selection of T cell receptor beta chains follows, all from one sample in a study of blood T cell repertoires in COVID-19. This table comes from immunoSEQ multiplex PCR, and its TCRdb copy is limited to in-frame clones, with some not included. This sample carries 200,000 to 300,000 clones, roughly 80% of them seen once, and the ten largest clones take 8.9%. The sample taken for sequencing was peripheral blood. Every receptor here comes from an elderly man with acute or convalescent COVID-19. CDR3s include the opening cysteine and the closing phenylalanine or tryptophan. The D gene is left open where the match is weak. A clone size is listed for some rows: how often the clone was seen (once, few, many), or a class if it is expanded.

size	D	V	J	DNA	CDR3
-	TRBD1	TRBV15	TRBJ2-7	TGTGCCACCAGCTTAGGACAGGGGATCTACGAGCAGTACTTC	CATSLGQGIYEQYF
-	-	TRBV4-1	TRBJ1-6	TGCGCCAGCAGCCAAGGACAAGCCCGCTCCTATAATTCACCCCTCCACTTT	CASSQGQARSYNSPLHF
-	-	TRBV4-1	TRBJ1-2	TGCGCCAGCATAGACCCCACTAAGAAAATTCAGCGGAATAGGCTATATGGCTACACCTTC	CASIDPTKKIQRNRLYGYTF
-	TRBD1	TRBV20-1	TRBJ2-3	TGCAGTGCTAGTGGGGACAGGGGGTCCTGGGCTCCGCAGTATTTT	CSASGDRGSWAPQYF
-	-	TRBV9	TRBJ1-3	TGTGCCAGCAGCGTTGGAGGATTCTCTGGAAACACCATATATTTT	CASSVGGFSGNTIYF
-	-	TRBV7-9	TRBJ2-7	TGTGCCAGCAGCTCACCGGGTTCCTACGAGCAGTACTTC	CASSSPGSYEQYF
-	-	TRBV5-1	TRBJ1-1	TGCGCCAGCACGGAGGGGACGTTGACTGAAGCTTTCTTT	CASTEGTLTEAFF
-	TRBD1	TRBV3-1/TRBV3-2	TRBJ1-2	TGTGCCAGCAGCAAGTCAGGGGGAAACTATGGCTACACCTTC	CASSKSGGNYGYTF
once	-	TRBV3-1/TRBV3-2	TRBJ1-5	TGTGCCAGCAGCCAAGGGACCCGGGCGGGGACTCAGCCCCAGCATTTT	CASSQGTRAGTQPQHF
-	TRBD1	TRBV13	TRBJ1-6	TGTGCCAGCAGCCTAACAGGGGCCTCACCCCTCCACTTT	CASSLTGASPLHF
-	TRBD1	TRBV28	TRBJ1-6	TGTGCTAGCAGTCCTGCAGGACAGGGGTATTCACCCCTCCACTTT	CASSPAGQGYSPLHF
-	TRBD1	TRBV19	TRBJ2-2	TGTGCCAGTAGATGGACAGGGGCTAGAAGAACCGGGGAGCTGTTTTTT	CASRWTGARRTGELFF
few	TRBD1	TRBV28	TRBJ1-4	TGTGCCAGCAGTACCGGGACAGGGGTTGAAAAACTGTTTTTT	CASSTGTGVEKLFF
-	-	TRBV5-6	TRBJ2-4	TGTGCCAGCAGCTTAGGGAGGCTAGCTTCGAACATTCAGTACTTC	CASSLGRLASNIQYF
-	-	TRBV11-2	TRBJ2-2	TGTGCCAGCAGCCATCAACAGGGGGAGCTGTTTTTT	CASSHQQGELFF
-	-	TRBV12-3/TRBV12-4	TRBJ2-2	TGTGCCAGCAGTTTTGGGACATCCGGGGAGCTGTTTTTT	CASSFGTSGELFF
-	-	TRBV18	TRBJ1-3	TGTGCCAGCTCCCAACAGGGTACTACTGGAAACACCATATATTTT	CASSQQGTTGNTIYF
-	-	TRBV7-9	TRBJ2-3	TGTGCCAGCAGCTTAGCGGCGGGTAACACAGATACGCAGTATTTT	CASSLAAGNTDTQYF
-	-	TRBV5-4	TRBJ1-5	TGTGCCAGCAGCTTGGTGGGCCAGCCCCAGCATTTT	CASSLVGQPQHF
-	-	TRBV6-1	TRBJ1-2	TGTGCCAGCAGTGAAGCGACTACCGGTCCCTATGGCTACACCTTC	CASSEATTGPYGYTF
-	-	TRBV30	TRBJ1-1	TGTGCCTGGAGTGGGACAGTTTTGAACACTGAAGCTTTCTTT	CAWSGTVLNTEAFF
-	-	TRBV5-1	TRBJ2-5	TGCGCCAGCAGCGCCCGTAGCGGAGGAATACAAGAGACCCAGTACTTC	CASSARSGGIQETQYF
-	TRBD1	TRBV2	TRBJ1-5	TGTGCCAGCAACAGGGGAGGCAATCAGCCCCAGCATTTT	CASNRGGNQPQHF
-	-	TRBV14	TRBJ1-6	TGTGCCAGCAGCCAAGGGACAACGTCTTTGGGGAATTCACCCCTCCACTTT	CASSQGTTSLGNSPLHF
-	-	TRBV19	TRBJ1-1	TGTGCCAGTAGTATAGGACGGGGTTCGGGCACTGAAGCTTTCTTT	CASSIGRGSGTEAFF
-	-	TRBV28	TRBJ2-3	TGTGCCAGCAGTTCCGCCGGGACTTCCCCTAAAGATACGCAGTATTTT	CASSSAGTSPKDTQYF
-	-	TRBV9	TRBJ1-3	TGTGCCAGCAGCGTAGCCGGGGTGGGGGCGATAGGGAACACCATATATTTT	CASSVAGVGAIGNTIYF
-	-	TRBV19	TRBJ1-2	TGTGCCAGTAGCCCCCGCGGGGGGGGCAACTATGGCTACACCTTC	CASSPRGGGNYGYTF
-	-	TRBV28	TRBJ1-1	TGTGCCAGCAGTTTATGGGGGGGAAGGAACACTGAAGCTTTCTTT	CASSLWGGRNTEAFF
-	TRBD1	TRBV10-3	TRBJ1-5	TGTGCCATCAGTGGACAGGGCCGGCAGCCCCAGCATTTT	CAISGQGRQPQHF
-	-	TRBV6-1	TRBJ1-2	TGTGCCAGCAGTGAAGCTGTTCGGACACCTTATGGCTACACCTTC	CASSEAVRTPYGYTF
-	TRBD1	TRBV10-3	TRBJ1-1	TGTGCCATCAGGGGGACAGGGGAGATCACTGAAGCTTTCTTT	CAIRGTGEITEAFF
-	-	TRBV6-2/TRBV6-3	TRBJ1-5	TGTGCCAGCAGTTACCACGGGGAAGGCAATCAGCCCCAGCATTTT	CASSYHGEGNQPQHF
-	-	TRBV4-2	TRBJ2-1	TGTGCCAGCGGTACCAACAGGCTTCTCTCCTACAATGAGCAGTTCTTC	CASGTNRLLSYNEQFF
-	TRBD1	TRBV7-9	TRBJ2-7	TGTGCCAGCAGTCGAGGGACAGGGCTATACGAGCAGTACTTC	CASSRGTGLYEQYF
-	-	TRBV28	TRBJ1-6	TGTGCCTCCGGGGACAACAATAATTCACCCCTCCACTTT	CASGDNNNSPLHF
few	TRBD2	TRBV12-5	TRBJ2-4	TGTGCTAGTGGTTTGGTACTCGGCGGGGGGCAGTCCAAAAACATTCAGTACTTC	CASGLVLGGGQSKNIQYF
-	TRBD1	TRBV19	TRBJ1-1	TGTGCCAGTTCCCGGGACAGGGGGAGGATGAACACTGAAGCTTTCTTT	CASSRDRGRMNTEAFF
-	TRBD1	TRBV13	TRBJ1-2	TGTGCCAGCAGCTCAGCCCTCACGCGACAGGGGGCTTATGGCTACACCTTC	CASSSALTRQGAYGYTF
-	TRBD1	TRBV5-4	TRBJ2-7	TGTGCCAGCAGCTTGGTAGGACAGGGCTCCTACGAGCAGTACTTC	CASSLVGQGSYEQYF
-	-	TRBV30	TRBJ1-1	TGTGCCTGGAGTTTTGAGTTGAACACTGAAGCTTTCTTT	CAWSFELNTEAFF
-	TRBD2	TRBV19	TRBJ2-1	TGTGCCAGTAGTATTGGCGGGTTTAGCGGGAGGAAGGCCTACAATGAGCAGTTCTTC	CASSIGGFSGRKAYNEQFF
-	TRBD2	TRBV3-1/TRBV3-2	TRBJ2-3	TGTGCCAGCAGCAAAACCGGACCGGCGAGGACTAGCGGGAGCACAGATACGCAGTATTTT	CASSKTGPARTSGSTDTQYF
-	TRBD1	TRBV5-1	TRBJ1-4	TGCGCCAGCAGCTTGTGGACAGGGGGCGCTCAGGAAAAACTGTTTTTT	CASSLWTGGAQEKLFF
-	-	TRBV5-1	TRBJ1-1	TGCGCCAGCAGCTTGGGACAGCCGAACACTGAAGCTTTCTTT	CASSLGQPNTEAFF
-	-	TRBV7-8	TRBJ2-1	TGTGCCAGCAGCTTAATCGGACTGTCGCATGGTGAGCAGTTCTTC	CASSLIGLSHGEQFF
-	TRBD2	TRBV24-1	TRBJ2-1	TGTGCCACCAGTGATTTGCAGGTAGCGGGGGGCAACAATGAGCAGTTCTTC	CATSDLQVAGGNNEQFF
-	TRBD1	TRBV5-1	TRBJ1-6	TGCGCCAGCAGCCAACAGGGGGCTAATTCACCCCTCCACTTT	CASSQQGANSPLHF
once	-	TRBV10-2	TRBJ1-2	TGCGCCAGCAGTAGCGACTCTAACTATGGCTACACCTTC	CASSSDSNYGYTF
-	-	TRBV9	TRBJ1-2	TGTGCCAGCAGTCGAGGGACACCTCTCGGCTATGGCTACACCTTC	CASSRGTPLGYGYTF
-	-	TRBV7-9	TRBJ1-2	TGTGCCAGCAGCTTAGGTGGAGCTAACTATGGCTACACCTTC	CASSLGGANYGYTF
-	TRBD1	TRBV5-1	TRBJ2-2	TGCGCCAGCAGCTACGGACAGGGGTCCGGGGAGCTGTTTTTT	CASSYGQGSGELFF
-	TRBD1	TRBV6-5	TRBJ1-1	TGTGCCAGCAGTTACTCGAACAGGGGGCAAAATGAAGCTTTCTTT	CASSYSNRGQNEAFF
-	-	TRBV5-1	TRBJ2-6	TGCGCCAGCAAGCGTACTCCCGGCTCTGGGGCCAACGTCCTGACTTTC	CASKRTPGSGANVLTF